This T cell receptor beta chain was sequenced during a study of Ad26.COV2.S vaccination and SARS-CoV-2 variants. As to this clone: Its antigen remains unknown.

Study-level points and caveats: The study found higher spike-specific TCR breadth in vaccine than placebo recipients. Vaccine and placebo groups showed comparable non-spike TCR breadth.

The sample's treatment: 15 to 20 received Ad26.COV2.S at low or high dose, single or two shots; roughly five received placebo; per-sample allocation not given. The study sampled participants on day 63 after the first vaccine or placebo injection. Cohort 1b enrolled adults aged 18-55 years in Boston. Wuhan-strain SARS-CoV-2 spike was expressed by the Ad26 vector that made up the vaccine. Profiling relied on immunoSEQ multiplex PCR, and the TCRdb table lists in-frame clones only, not all of them. The sample contains around 400,000 clones, about 91% of which appear only once. The origin of this receptor is a person between 18 and 60 years old who received the Ad26.COV2.S COVID-19 vaccine or a placebo. Sequencing used peripheral blood, obtained in a trial of Ad26.COV2.S vaccine versus placebo.

CDR3 in DNA: TGCGCCAGCAGCCTAAGCATAGGGACAGATACGCAGTATTTT. Its translation: CASSLSIGTDTQYF. The rearrangement joins TRBV4-1 to TRBJ2-3; no clear D gene. V gave up 4 bases and J gave up 3 bases, with 11 bases separating them. The CDR3 extends over 14 amino acids. Germline-derived CDR1 and CDR2 are MGHRA and YSYEKL.